The sequence of this T cell receptor beta chain was determined in a study of T cells in Graves' hyperthyroidism and ophthalmopathy (dated by TCRdb to between 2019 and 2020). Broadly, across the study: To identify distinguishing TCR V-J signatures, a discovery cohort of about 100 patients was used, comprising 40 to 45 with Graves' ophthalmopathy and 55 to 65 with stable Graves' hyperthyroidism. For training and testing, the 100 or so patients in the discovery cohort were randomly divided in a 7:3 ratio. Prospective prediction of ophthalmopathy was tested in an independent validation cohort consisting of under 20 hyperthyroidism patients and some 17 patients who later progressed to ophthalmopathy. Once sampling was done, hyperthyroidism patients were given methimazole at a starting dose of 30 mg daily, whereas ophthalmopathy patients were given high-dose intravenous methylprednisolone. According to the paper, TCR Vbeta CDR3 sequencing was carried out on roughly 130 peripheral blood samples, which came from approximately 41 ophthalmopathy, around 75 hyperthyroidism and roughly 17 progressor patients. In addition, the study compared T-cell repertoires in thyroid tissue and in blood from roughly 6 Graves' hyperthyroidism patients. Results and caveats for the whole study, not just this receptor: In cross-validation, a model built on a 13 V-J signature told ophthalmopathy apart from stable hyperthyroidism with over 85% sensitivity and 81% to 82% specificity, and in testing the same model reached 80%/75%. Most expanded thyroid clonotypes (frequency above 0.001) were also detected in blood, suggesting blood repertoires may reflect thyroid immune responses. Sample size was not statistically predetermined, and investigators were not blinded to group allocation. During validation, the model predicted progression to ophthalmopathy a median of approximately 7 months ahead of onset, with just under 71% sensitivity and more than 72% specificity.

TCR beta CDR3 regions were amplified from RNA transcripts. The first round of RT-PCR for the TCR CDR3 was performed with the HTBI primer set and the Qiagen OneStep RT-PCR kit. Libraries were constructed in a second round of multiplex PCR, after which size selection and purification were performed. The libraries were sequenced on an Illumina HiSeq2000 using paired-end 100 bp reads. The paper's processing steps were these. SOAPnuke was used to process the raw data, with reads discarded if the reads contained adapters or uncalled bases, had a mean Phred below 15, or lacked an exact constant-primer or identifier match. High-quality paired reads were merged using COPE v1.2.5, and each unique nucleotide sequence was defined as a clonotype. MiTCR v1.1 was used to align clonotypes to the IMGT TRBV, TRBD and TRBJ reference segments. Analysis was restricted to V-J combinations with a frequency above 0.0001, which covered 98% to 99.2% of repertoires. The TCS score was defined as F50 (clonal expansion) divided by E x V (chaos), with BLOSUM62-based TCRdist calculated between CDR3 peptides within each V-J. Welch's t-statistics and random forest reduced some 510 V-J features to 13, which were used in a naive Bayes classifier (R e1071). The similarity between thyroid and blood repertoires was quantified using the Morisita-Horn index. TCRdb reprocessed the public reads (quality trimming at Q25 with fastp, clone calling with MiXCR) and kept in-frame beta chains. Each entry merges the rows of one CDR3 protein and shows their most common DNA and genes. TCRdb assigned the V and J calls; the authors' analysis was not used. This sample is represented by roughly 500,000 distinct CDR3 sequences; 35% to 55% of them were singletons. The ten largest clonotypes hold around 17% of the sample.

Details on this clonotype: Its antigen is unknown. No base-level quality is on record; no much larger clone is a single base apart.

Exclusion was applied to patients with uncontrolled infections, other autoimmune diseases, pregnancy or lactation. Clinical symptoms, serum thyroxine and TRAb, thyroid ultrasound, and orbital computed tomography formed the basis for the diagnoses. Trizol reagent was used to extract total RNA, and RNA quality was then checked on an Agilent 2100 Bioanalyzer. Taken from cysteine to phenylalanine, the CDR3 has 15 residues. The entry retains the CDR3 DNA only, 45 bases that are in frame from base 1. The germline V gene provides CDR1 SGHTA and CDR2 FQGTGA. The trim is 4 bases for V and 4 bases for J, with a gap of 16 bases between the germline ends.

The sequence was obtained from an adult woman with Graves' disease, either hyperthyroidism or ophthalmopathy (not recorded which). The specimen sequenced was peripheral blood or thyroid tissue (not recorded which). This receptor chain uses TRBV7-3 and TRBJ2-5; the best D guess is TRBD1, with 5 bases matching. The CDR3 protein is CASSSSGPRGETQYF. The nucleotide sequence reads TGTGCCAGCAGCTCATCAGGGCCTAGGGGAGAGACCCAGTACTTC. Reference TRBV7-3 and TRBJ2-5 genes cover what lies past the CDR3, so the full variable domain is GAGVSQTPSNKVTEKGKYVELRCDPISGHTALYWYRQSLGQGPEFLIYFQGTGAADDSGLPNDRFFAVRPEGSVSTLKIQRTERGDSAVYLCASSSSGPRGETQYFGPGTRLLVL.